Listed below are T cell receptor beta chains from one sample, sequenced in a study of blood T cell repertoires in COVID-19. The repertoire was sequenced with immunoSEQ multiplex PCR; TCRdb's copy has only in-frame clones and lacks some. The sample contains about 350,000 clones, 88% of which appear only once. The sample consisted of peripheral blood. These receptors were collected from a woman in her 70s with COVID-19, enrolled during active disease. Both conserved end residues are part of each CDR3. D genes are given only for firm matches. Only part of the rows carry a size: once, few, many, or a class if the clone is expanded.

size: -; D: TRBD2; J: TRBJ2-7; V: TRBV7-3; DNA: TGTGCCAGCAGCTTAGGACTAGCGGGGAGGCCCCCTTTCTACGAGCAGTACTTC; CDR3: CASSLGLAGRPPFYEQYF
size: once; D: -; J: TRBJ2-5; V: TRBV7-2; DNA: TGTGCCAGCAGCTCTGGAGCAGTAGAGACCCAGTACTTC; CDR3: CASSSGAVETQYF
size: once; D: -; J: TRBJ2-7; V: TRBV27; DNA: TGTGCCAGCAGTTTCGGCTACGAGCAGTACTTC; CDR3: CASSFGYEQYF
size: -; D: TRBD1; J: TRBJ1-6; V: TRBV2; DNA: TGTGCCAGCACCTCCGGGACAGGGTATTCCCTCCACTTT; CDR3: CASTSGTGYSLHF
size: -; D: TRBD1; J: TRBJ1-1; V: TRBV18; DNA: TGTGCCAGCTCCCCTACCCCAGGGGGAAACACTGAAGCTTTCTTT; CDR3: CASSPTPGGNTEAFF
size: -; D: -; J: TRBJ1-4; V: TRBV11-2; DNA: TGTGCCAGCAGCTTATCTCGGGGGGGCTTCAATGAAAAACTGTTTTTT; CDR3: CASSLSRGGFNEKLFF
size: -; D: TRBD2; J: TRBJ2-5; V: TRBV18; DNA: TGTGCCAGCTCACCGATTCTTGTAGCGGGGGGGATCGAAGAGACCCAGTACTTC; CDR3: CASSPILVAGGIEETQYF
size: once; D: -; J: TRBJ1-5; V: TRBV3-1/TRBV3-2; DNA: TGTGCCAGCAGCCTCCCAGGGTCCGGGAGCAATCAGCCCCAGCATTTT; CDR3: CASSLPGSGSNQPQHF
size: -; D: TRBD1; J: TRBJ1-2; V: TRBV19; DNA: TGTGCCAGTAGTATTCGGGACAGCTATGGCTACACCTTC; CDR3: CASSIRDSYGYTF
size: once; D: TRBD2; J: TRBJ2-3; V: TRBV7-2; DNA: TGTGCCAGCAGCTCAGACTACGGGGGGAGTGAGTATTTT; CDR3: CASSSDYGGSEYF
size: -; D: TRBD1; J: TRBJ1-2; V: TRBV15; DNA: TGTGCCACCAGCAGAGTAGGGGGCATTGGCTACACCTTC; CDR3: CATSRVGGIGYTF
size: -; D: -; J: TRBJ1-4; V: TRBV28; DNA: TGTGCCAGCAGTTTCAGGGGCCGAGGGGAAAAACTGTTTTTT; CDR3: CASSFRGRGEKLFF
size: -; D: -; J: TRBJ2-2; V: TRBV3-1/TRBV3-2; DNA: TGTGCCAGCAGCCAAGAGAGTAGTAGCCTGTCCGGGGAGCTGTTTTTT; CDR3: CASSQESSSLSGELFF
size: -; D: -; J: TRBJ2-3; V: TRBV28; DNA: TGTGCCAGCAGATTGTCGGGGGTCACAGATACGCAGTATTTT; CDR3: CASRLSGVTDTQYF
size: -; D: TRBD1; J: TRBJ1-2; V: TRBV6-5; DNA: TGTGCCAGCACCATCGGACAGGGCCGGAACTATGGCTACACCTTC; CDR3: CASTIGQGRNYGYTF
size: -; D: TRBD2; J: TRBJ2-5; V: TRBV19; DNA: TGTGCCAGTAGTGAAAGACTAGCGGGGGTGGAGACCCAGTACTTC; CDR3: CASSERLAGVETQYF
size: -; D: TRBD2; J: TRBJ2-5; V: TRBV2; DNA: TGTGCCAGCAGGGCACTAGCGGGGGGGCAAGAGACCCAGTACTTC; CDR3: CASRALAGGQETQYF
size: few; D: TRBD1; J: TRBJ1-1; V: TRBV30; DNA: TGTGCCTGGGACAGGGTGGCTGAAGCTTTCTTT; CDR3: CAWDRVAEAFF
size: -; D: -; J: TRBJ1-2; V: TRBV30; DNA: TGTGCCTGGAGCACGGGGGTTCTCTCCTATGGCTACACCTTC; CDR3: CAWSTGVLSYGYTF
size: -; D: TRBD1; J: TRBJ1-3; V: TRBV5-1; DNA: TGCGCCAGCAGCAACCCAGGGGGTACCGGAAACACCATATATTTT; CDR3: CASSNPGGTGNTIYF
size: few; D: -; J: TRBJ1-4; V: TRBV19; DNA: TGTGCCAGTAGCCCTCGTCAGGGGTTACCAACTAATGAAAAACTGTTTTTT; CDR3: CASSPRQGLPTNEKLFF
size: -; D: -; J: TRBJ1-5; V: TRBV3-1/TRBV3-2; DNA: TGTGCCAGCAGCCAAAAAGTGGAGGGCTCACTCTCTAGCAATCAGCCCCAGCATTTT; CDR3: CASSQKVEGSLSSNQPQHF
size: -; D: TRBD1; J: TRBJ1-2; V: TRBV24-1; DNA: TGTGCCACCAGTGATTCCCGGGACAGGAGCTATGGCTACACCTTC; CDR3: CATSDSRDRSYGYTF
size: -; D: TRBD1; J: TRBJ1-1; V: TRBV27; DNA: TGTGCCAGTAGACCTCAGGGGGGAGGAGCTTTCTTT; CDR3: CASRPQGGGAFF
size: once; D: TRBD2; J: TRBJ2-7; V: TRBV6-2/TRBV6-3; DNA: TGTGCCAGCAGTTACGGGACTACTACCTACGAGCAGTACTTC; CDR3: CASSYGTTTYEQYF
size: -; D: -; J: TRBJ2-1; V: TRBV9; DNA: TGTGCCAGCAGCGCAACTCATCAGGGAAATGAGCAGTTCTTC; CDR3: CASSATHQGNEQFF
size: many; D: TRBD2; J: TRBJ2-3; V: TRBV6-5; DNA: TGTGCCAGCAGTTCCTTTGTAGCGGGGGGCACAGATACGCAGTATTTT; CDR3: CASSSFVAGGTDTQYF
size: -; D: TRBD1; J: TRBJ1-2; V: TRBV3-1/TRBV3-2; DNA: TGTGCCAGCAGCCTCCCCGGACAGGTGGGAGGCTACACCTTC; CDR3: CASSLPGQVGGYTF
size: -; D: -; J: TRBJ2-7; V: TRBV27; DNA: TGTGCCAGCAGTTATAGTCGAAGCCCCCACGAGCAGTACTTC; CDR3: CASSYSRSPHEQYF
size: -; D: TRBD1; J: TRBJ1-4; V: TRBV5-5; DNA: TGTGCCAGCAGCGCGACAGGGGTCGGGGAAAAACTGTTTTTT; CDR3: CASSATGVGEKLFF
size: -; D: -; J: TRBJ1-2; V: TRBV6-5; DNA: TGTGCCAGCATGGCGACAGGAAGGCTATTGTGGGGCTACACCTTC; CDR3: CASMATGRLLWGYTF
size: -; D: -; J: TRBJ1-2; V: TRBV20-1; DNA: TGCAGTGCTAGTGAGAGCTATGGCTACACCTTC; CDR3: CSASESYGYTF
size: few; D: -; J: TRBJ1-3; V: TRBV21-1; DNA: TGTGCCAGCAGCCAACCCGGGAAAGCCCCACAGTTGGGAAACACCATATATTTT; CDR3: CASSQPGKAPQLGNTIYF
size: -; D: -; J: TRBJ1-6; V: TRBV27; DNA: TGTGCCAGCAGCTCCCGGAGACAGAATAATTCACCCCTCCACTTT; CDR3: CASSSRRQNNSPLHF
size: once; D: TRBD1; J: TRBJ2-4; V: TRBV3-1/TRBV3-2; DNA: TGTGCCAGCAGCCAAGGACAGGGATTAGCCAAAAACATTCAGTACTTC; CDR3: CASSQGQGLAKNIQYF
size: -; D: TRBD1; J: TRBJ2-7; V: TRBV5-1; DNA: TGCGCCAGCAGCTGGGCAGGGGGCGGCGAGCAGTACTTC; CDR3: CASSWAGGGEQYF